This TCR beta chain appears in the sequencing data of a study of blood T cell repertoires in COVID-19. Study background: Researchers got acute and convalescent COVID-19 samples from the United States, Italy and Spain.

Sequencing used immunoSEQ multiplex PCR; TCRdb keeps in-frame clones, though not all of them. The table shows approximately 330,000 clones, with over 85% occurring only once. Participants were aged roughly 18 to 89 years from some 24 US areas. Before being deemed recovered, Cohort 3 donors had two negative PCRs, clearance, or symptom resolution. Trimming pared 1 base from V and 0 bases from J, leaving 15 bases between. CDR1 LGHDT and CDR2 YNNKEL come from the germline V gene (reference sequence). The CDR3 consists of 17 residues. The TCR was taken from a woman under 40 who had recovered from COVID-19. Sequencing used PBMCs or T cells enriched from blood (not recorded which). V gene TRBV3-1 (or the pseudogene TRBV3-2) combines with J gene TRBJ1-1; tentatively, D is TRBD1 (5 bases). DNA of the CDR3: TGTGCCAGCAGCCAAGGCCTCACGACAGATTTGAACACTGAAGCTTTCTTT. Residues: CASSQGLTTDLNTEAFF.